Below, 9 T cell receptor beta chains from the same sample are listed, as sequenced in a study of blood T cell repertoires in COVID-19. Generated by immunoSEQ multiplex PCR, the TCRdb table keeps only in-frame clones and is missing some. The data contain nearly 350,000 clones, 85% to 90% of them singletons. What was sequenced was peripheral blood. The source of these receptors is a woman in her forties or fifties with COVID-19, enrolled during active disease.

The chain combines TRBV7-2 with TRBJ2-7, with 11 bases aligning to TRBD2. The CDR3 is made up of 16 amino acids. J lost 0 bases, V lost 0 bases, and 1 base had no gene match. The germline V gene has CDR1 SGHTA and CDR2 FQGNSA. This CDR3 reads CASSLATSGSSYEQYF. In nucleotides, the CDR3 is TGTGCCAGCAGCTTAGCAACTAGCGGGAGCTCCTACGAGCAGTACTTC.

The rearrangement uses TRBV7-2 and TRBJ1-2, with a tentative D call TRBD1 (6 bases). Between the trimmed V and J ends, which lost 6 bases and 0 bases, there was a span of 14 bases. CDR3 length: 15 residues. The germline V gene encodes CDR1 SGHTA and CDR2 FQGNSA. CDR3 loop: CASRRGGSANYGYTF. In DNA form, the CDR3 reads TGTGCCAGCAGACGGGGGGGCTCAGCTAACTATGGCTACACCTTC. The full variable domain, completed using reference TRBV7-2 and TRBJ1-2, is GAGVSQSPSNKVTEKGKDVELRCDPISGHTALYWYRQSLGQGLEFLIYFQGNSAPDKSGLPSDRFSAERTGGSVSTLTIQRTQQEDSAVYLCASRRGGSANYGYTFGSGTRLTVV.

The chain uses TRBV30 and TRBJ2-7, with 7 nucleotides matching TRBD2. J gave up 7 bases and V 0 bases, and 15 bases lay outside the gene matches. Germline V gene sequence: CDR1 GTSNPN, CDR2 SVGIG (reference sequence). CDR3 length: 16 amino acids. As DNA, the CDR3 is TGTGCCTGGAGTGTACGAGGGGCTAGCGGCCCGCATGAGCAGTACTTC. Translating it yields CAWSVRGASGPHEQYF.

The chain couples TRBV11-3 to TRBJ2-1; TRBD2 agrees at 7 bases. V gave up 5 bases and J gave up 7 bases; unmatched junction bases: 14. The length of the CDR3 is 16 residues. CDR1 and CDR2 from the germline V gene are SGHNT and YENEEA. CDR3 coding DNA: TGTGCCAGCAGCCTAAGTTTAGCGGGCGTTCGAAATGAGCAGTTCTTC. Its protein is CASSLSLAGVRNEQFF.

This chain joins TRBV9 and TRBJ2-1; the D is unclear. The CDR3 is 16 amino acids. The germline CDR1 and CDR2 sequences are SGDLS and YYNGEE. V lost 3 bases, J lost 0 bases, and 13 bases lay in between. This CDR3 is CASSAFKASSYNEQFF. DNA for the CDR3: TGTGCCAGCAGCGCCTTTAAGGCTAGCTCCTACAATGAGCAGTTCTTC.

The gene calls are TRBV13 and TRBJ1-4; D is perhaps TRBD1 (5 bases). The CDR3 runs 15 residues. Trimming took off 7 bases at V and 0 bases at J, with 12 bases between the two ends. Germline loops: CDR1 PRHDT, CDR2 FYEKMQ (reference sequence). In DNA form, the CDR3 reads TGTGCCAGCACCCTTCGGACAACAACTAATGAAAAACTGTTTTTT. It is translated as CASTLRTTTNEKLFF.

The chain employs TRBV5-1 and TRBJ2-2; TRBD2 agrees at 10 bases. Trimming removed 2 bases from V and 2 bases from J; junction bases left unmatched: 0. The germline V gene has CDR1 SGHRS and CDR2 YFSETQ. This CDR3 region has 15 residues. The CDR3 region has the DNA TGCGCCAGCAGCTTACTAGCGGGAAACACCGGGGAGCTGTTTTTT. Protein: CASSLLAGNTGELFF.

J is TRBJ1-2 and V is TRBV29-1; D possibly corresponds to TRBD1 (6 bases). The CDR3 is made up of 16 amino acids. V dropped 0 bases and J dropped 0 bases, with 14 bases sitting between them. Germline V lookup: CDR1 SQVTM, CDR2 ANQGSEA. CDR3 sequence (DNA): TGCAGCGTTGAAGATCAAGAACAGGGCCCTAACTATGGCTACACCTTC. This codes for CSVEDQEQGPNYGYTF.

This clone was seen more than once but under ten times. The V and J genes are TRBV18 and TRBJ1-5; no firm D call. Germline CDR1 KGHSH, CDR2 LQKENI. CDR3 length: 16 residues. With 3 bases removed from V and 0 bases from J, the gap between germline ends came to 12 bases. The CDR3 protein is CASSPLEVYSNQPQHF. The CDR3, as DNA: TGTGCCAGCTCACCCTTAGAGGTCTATAGCAATCAGCCCCAGCATTTT.